This T cell receptor beta chain was recorded in a study of control samples from healthy donors and cancer patients. The table lists this clone with a count of one. Trimming took 0 bases from V and 6 from J, leaving 13 bases between them. Germline V lookup: CDR1 GTSNPN, CDR2 SVGIG (reference sequence). CDR3 size: 14 residues. Generated by immunoSEQ multiplex PCR, the TCRdb table keeps only in-frame clones and is missing some. The sample yields some 79,000 clones, roughly 87% seen once. The sequenced sample was blood. This chain links TRBV30 with TRBJ2-3, with D perhaps being TRBD1 or TRBD2 (5 bases each). This receptor was identified in a woman between 45 and 65 years old in good health. CDR3 nucleotide sequence: TGTGCCTGGAGTGTACGGGGACGCGGGGATACGCAGTATTTT. Protein sequence: CAWSVRGRGDTQYF.